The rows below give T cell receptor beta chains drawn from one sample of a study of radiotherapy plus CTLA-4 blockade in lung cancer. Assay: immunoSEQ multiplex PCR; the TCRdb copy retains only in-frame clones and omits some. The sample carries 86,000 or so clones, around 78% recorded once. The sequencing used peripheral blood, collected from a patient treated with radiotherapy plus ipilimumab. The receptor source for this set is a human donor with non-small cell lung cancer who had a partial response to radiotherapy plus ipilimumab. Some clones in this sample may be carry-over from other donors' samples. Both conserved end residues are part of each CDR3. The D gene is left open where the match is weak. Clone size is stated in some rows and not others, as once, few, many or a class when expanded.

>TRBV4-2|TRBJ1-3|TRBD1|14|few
TGTGCCAGCAGCCTTGGGACAGCTGGAAACACCATATATTTT
CASSLGTAGNTIYF
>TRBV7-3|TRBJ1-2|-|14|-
TGTGCCAGCAGCACAGGCCTGATCCCCTTAGGCTACACCTTC
CASSTGLIPLGYTF
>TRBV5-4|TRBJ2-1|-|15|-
TGTGCCAGCAGCTCCAGACCAACAGGCAACAATGAGCAGTTCTTC
CASSSRPTGNNEQFF
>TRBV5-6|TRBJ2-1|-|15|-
TGTGCCAGCAGCTTGTCCGGGAGCTGGGTCAATGAGCAGTTCTTC
CASSLSGSWVNEQFF
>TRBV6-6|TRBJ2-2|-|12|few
TGTGCCAGCAGTTCCAAAGCTCGGGAGCTGTTTTTT
CASSSKARELFF
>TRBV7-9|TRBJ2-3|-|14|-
TGTGCCAGCAGCCTACAGGTTACGAAGGATACGCAGTATTTT
CASSLQVTKDTQYF
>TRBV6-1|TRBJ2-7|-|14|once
TGTGCCAGCAGTGAACAACCGACTACCTACGAGCAGTACTTC
CASSEQPTTYEQYF
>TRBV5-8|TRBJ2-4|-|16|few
TGTGCCAGCAGCTTGGCGCGTATACCCCCCAAAAACATTCAGTACTTC
CASSLARIPPKNIQYF
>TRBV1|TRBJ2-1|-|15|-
TGCACCAGCAGCCAAGCCCTCCGGGTCGGGAATGAGCAGTTCTTC
CTSSQALRVGNEQFF
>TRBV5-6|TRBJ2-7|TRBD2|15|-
TGTGCCAGCAGCCCGACGACTAGCGGGAGGTACGAGCAGTACTTC
CASSPTTSGRYEQYF
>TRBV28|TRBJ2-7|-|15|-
TGTGCCAGCAGTTTAGAGGGGGTGCCTGCTTTCGAGCAGTACTTC
CASSLEGVPAFEQYF
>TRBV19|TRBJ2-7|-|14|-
TGTGCCAGTAGTGCTTCGAAGAACGGCTACGAGCAGTACTTC
CASSASKNGYEQYF
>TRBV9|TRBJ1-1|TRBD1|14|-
TGTGCCAGCAGCGTAGCCCCAGGGGGGACTGAAGCTTTCTTT
CASSVAPGGTEAFF
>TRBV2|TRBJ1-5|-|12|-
TGTGCCAGCGAATCCTACAATCAGCCCCAGCATTTT
CASESYNQPQHF
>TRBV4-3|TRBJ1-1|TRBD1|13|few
TGCGCCAGCAGCCAGGTACTGACAGGGGCGGCTTTCTTT
CASSQVLTGAAFF
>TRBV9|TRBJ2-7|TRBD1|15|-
TGTGCCAGCACCGCCGGACAGGGCGCGTCCTACGAGCAGTACTTC
CASTAGQGASYEQYF
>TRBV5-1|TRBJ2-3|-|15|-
TGCGCCAGCAGCTTACAGTCCTCTAGCACAGATACGCAGTATTTT
CASSLQSSSTDTQYF
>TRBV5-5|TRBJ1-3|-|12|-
TGTGCCAGCAGCTTGTACGGGGACACCATATATTTT
CASSLYGDTIYF
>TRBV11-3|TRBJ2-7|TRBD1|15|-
TGTGCCAGCAGCGGCCGGGACAGGGGAGGAGACGAGCAGTACTTC
CASSGRDRGGDEQYF
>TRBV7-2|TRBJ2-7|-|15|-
TGTGCCAGCAGCTTAGTGACGACAGACTCCTACGAGCAGTACTTC
CASSLVTTDSYEQYF
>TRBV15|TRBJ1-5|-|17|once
TGTGCCACCAGCAGAGATATGGCGGGGGTGAGCAATCAGCCCCAGCATTTT
CATSRDMAGVSNQPQHF
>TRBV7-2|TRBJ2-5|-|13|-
TGTGCCAGCAGCTTAGAGCGGAAAGAGACCCAGTACTTC
CASSLERKETQYF
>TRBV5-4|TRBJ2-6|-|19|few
TGTGCCAGCAGCTTGGACCGTCAGGGGACGAGCTCTGGGGCCAACGTCCTGACTTTC
CASSLDRQGTSSGANVLTF
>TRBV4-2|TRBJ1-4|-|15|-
TGTGCCAGCAGCCTCTCGGCGGAAGGGGATGAAAAACTGTTTTTT
CASSLSAEGDEKLFF
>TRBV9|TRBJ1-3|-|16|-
TGTGCCAGCAGCGTAGAGAACGGGATGAGGGGAAACACCATATATTTT
CASSVENGMRGNTIYF
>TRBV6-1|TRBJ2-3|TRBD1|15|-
TGTGCCAGCAGGACGGACAGGGCCTCCTCGTCAACGCAGTATTTT
CASRTDRASSSTQYF
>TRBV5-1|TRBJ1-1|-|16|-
TGCGCCAGCAGCTTGAGACAGGCCTTCGGCAACACTGAAGCTTTCTTT
CASSLRQAFGNTEAFF
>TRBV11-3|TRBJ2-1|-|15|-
TGTGCCAGCAGCCCGAGTGGAGGAGTCTACAATGAGCAGTTCTTC
CASSPSGGVYNEQFF
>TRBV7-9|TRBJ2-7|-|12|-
TGTGCCAGCAGCTTAGCCCTAGACGAGCAGTACTTC
CASSLALDEQYF
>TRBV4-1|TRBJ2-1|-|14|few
TGCGCCAGCAGCCTCAGGGCCTTGGGCAATGAGCAGTTCTTC
CASSLRALGNEQFF
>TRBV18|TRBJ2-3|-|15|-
TGTGCCAGCTCACAGAATCGGGGGTACACAGATACGCAGTATTTT
CASSQNRGYTDTQYF
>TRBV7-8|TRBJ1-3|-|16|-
TGTGCCAGCAGCCCCCAAGGGGTAAGGTCTGGAAACACCATATATTTT
CASSPQGVRSGNTIYF
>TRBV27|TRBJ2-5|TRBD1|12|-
TGTGCCAGCAGCACCAGGGGGGAGACCCAGTACTTC
CASSTRGETQYF
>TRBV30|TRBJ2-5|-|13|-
TGTGCCTGGAGTACGGGGGGCGTACAGACCCAGTACTTC
CAWSTGGVQTQYF
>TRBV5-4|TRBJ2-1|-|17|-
TGTGCCAGCAGCTTGATCGGCGGGGGCAGGGCCTACAATGAGCAGTTCTTC
CASSLIGGGRAYNEQFF
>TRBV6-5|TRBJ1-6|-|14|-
TGTGCCAGCAGTTATGGCGGAGCGAATTCACCCCTCCACTTT
CASSYGGANSPLHF
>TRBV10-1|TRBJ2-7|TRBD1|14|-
TGCGCCAGCAGTCGAACAGGGGCCCCCTACGAGCAGTACTTC
CASSRTGAPYEQYF
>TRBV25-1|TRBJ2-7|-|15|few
TGTGCCAGCAAGGGCACTAGAGATACAGGGCCCGAGCAGTACTTC
CASKGTRDTGPEQYF
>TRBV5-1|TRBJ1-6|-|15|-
TGCGCCAGCAGCTTGTCATCTGGTTCAGGTTCACCCCTCCACTTT
CASSLSSGSGSPLHF
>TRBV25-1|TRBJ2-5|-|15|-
TGTGCCAGCAGTGACAGCGCTGGCGGCCAGGAGACCCAGTACTTC
CASSDSAGGQETQYF
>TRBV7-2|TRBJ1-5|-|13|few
TGTGCCAGCAGCCTTACACAAAATCAGCCCCAGCATTTT
CASSLTQNQPQHF
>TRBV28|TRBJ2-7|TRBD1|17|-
TGTGCCAGCAGTGCATACAGCCCGCGACAGGGGGCCTACGAGCAGTACTTC
CASSAYSPRQGAYEQYF
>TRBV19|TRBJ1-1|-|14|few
TGTGCCAGTACCCCAGGGCTTGTAGGCACTGAAGCTTTCTTT
CASTPGLVGTEAFF
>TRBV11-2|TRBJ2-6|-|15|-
TGTGCCAGCAGCTTAGCTCGTACTGGGGCCAACGTCCTGACTTTC
CASSLARTGANVLTF
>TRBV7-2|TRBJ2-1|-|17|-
TGTGCCAGCAGCTTAAAGCGCGCGGGGAGCTCCTACAATGAGCAGTTCTTC
CASSLKRAGSSYNEQFF
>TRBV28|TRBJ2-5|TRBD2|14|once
TGTGCCAGCAGTCTAGCGGGAGGGCCTCGGGAGCAGTACTTC
CASSLAGGPREQYF
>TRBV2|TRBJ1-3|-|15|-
TGTGCCAGCACTCGGGGACTGAACTCTGGAAACACCATATATTTT
CASTRGLNSGNTIYF
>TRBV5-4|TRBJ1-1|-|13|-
TGTGCCAGCAGCTGGGGGCGGGACACTGAAGCTTTCTTT
CASSWGRDTEAFF
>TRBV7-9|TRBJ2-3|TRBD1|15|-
TGTGCCAGCAGCGTACAGGGGCCGAGCACAGATACGCAGTATTTT
CASSVQGPSTDTQYF
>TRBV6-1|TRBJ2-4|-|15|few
TGTGCCAGCAGTGAAGCCTCAGGGGGGAGGAACATTCAGTACTTC
CASSEASGGRNIQYF
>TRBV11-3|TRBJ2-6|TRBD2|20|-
TGTGCCAGCAGACCACCCTGGGGGCGGGAGGGCCCGCGTGGGGCCAACGTCCTGACTTTC
CASRPPWGREGPRGANVLTF
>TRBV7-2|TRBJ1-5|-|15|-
TGTGCCAGCAGCTTAGGGTGGCATCCTTCTCAGCCCCAGCATTTT
CASSLGWHPSQPQHF
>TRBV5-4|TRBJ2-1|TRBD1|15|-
TGTGCCAGCAGCTCCGGAGGGACAGGGATAAATGAGCAGTTCTTC
CASSSGGTGINEQFF
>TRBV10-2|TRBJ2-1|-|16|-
TGCGCCAGCCGAATGCGACAGTCTTGGGACTACAATGAGCAGTTCTTC
CASRMRQSWDYNEQFF
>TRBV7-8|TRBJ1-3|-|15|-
TGTGCCAGCAGCTTAGACTTCCACTCTGGAAACACCATATATTTT
CASSLDFHSGNTIYF
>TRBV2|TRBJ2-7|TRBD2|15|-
TGTGCCAGCAGTTCCACTAGCGGGAAAAGGTACGAGCAGTACTTC
CASSSTSGKRYEQYF
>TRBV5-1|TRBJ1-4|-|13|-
TGCGCCAGCAGCTTGTCAGGAACTAGCAAACTGTTTTTT
CASSLSGTSKLFF